This TCR beta chain was retrieved from a study of blood T cell repertoires in COVID-19. Looking at the study overall: Material from acute and convalescent COVID-19 was sourced from the United States, Italy and Spain. Sources were T cells, B-cell-depleted T cells, or PBMCs; the material itself was cDNA or gDNA.

V lost 4 bases to trimming and J lost 4 bases, with 8 bases between them. Per germline, CDR1 KGHSH and CDR2 LQKENI. The CDR3 has 13 residues. The table lists this clone with a count of one. As handled by the study authors: From reference gene primer amplification, estimates of nucleated cell counts were derived. Profiled with immunoSEQ multiplex PCR; TCRdb holds only in-frame clones, not every one. V, J and clone size derive from that table, while D and trimming were established from the DNA sequence. The sample shows roughly 110,000 clones, about two thirds of them seen only once. The sample taken for sequencing was peripheral blood. V is TRBV18 and J is TRBJ1-5; TRBD1 is a possible D gene (5 bases). This sequence was found in a human donor with acute or convalescent COVID-19. The donor label of this sample is uncertain. DNA for the CDR3: TGTGCCAGCTCACTAGACAGAAATCAGCCCCAGCATTTT. This codes for CASSLDRNQPQHF.